The clone carrying this TCR beta chain has at least ten counts. The target antigen is unknown. This sample is part of a study of T cells in Graves' hyperthyroidism and ophthalmopathy. Patients aged 18 to 65 had newly diagnosed hyperthyroidism of under 2 months' duration. PBMCs were collected from an approximately 9.2 ml volume of fresh peripheral blood. General study findings and limits: Before onset, by a median of about six months, the model predicted ophthalmopathy.

CDR1 and CDR2 (germline): KGHSH, LQKENI. This CDR3 region has 16 residues. Trimming took off 2 bases at V and 3 bases at J, with 13 bases between the two ends. Authors of the study amplified TCR beta CDR3 regions from RNA transcripts. HTBI primers drove first-round RT-PCR of the TCR CDR3. TCRdb independently ran MiXCR on the multiplex PCR reads; one entry per CDR3 protein. Among around 420,000 distinct CDR3 sequences listed, around 14% were seen once. The chain couples TRBV18 to TRBJ2-2; possible D gene TRBD1, 6 bases. The sequence was obtained from a woman aged 18-29 years with Graves' hyperthyroidism. The sequencing input was blood. CDR3 DNA: TGTGCCAGCTCACCAAGGACAGCTAGAGACACCGGGGAGCTGTTTTTT. Protein sequence: CASSPRTARDTGELFF.